This entry is about one TCR beta chain. As yet, its antigen is unknown. One junction end does not reproduce the germline sequence, and a read error may be involved. At the DNA level, this CDR3 is encoded by other sequences in the same sample as well. The sample comes from a study of cytomegalovirus exposure and HLA in healthy donors. Study-level points and caveats: Per published accounts, TCR beta sequences correctly predicted the HLA-A and HLA-B alleles of most subjects.

The PCR ran on 60 Vbeta and 13 Jbeta primers. This table comes from immunoSEQ multiplex PCR, and its TCRdb copy is limited to in-frame clones, with some not included. The sample includes under 150,000 clones, about four fifths of them seen just once. This CDR3 spans 13 amino acids. In germline, CDR1 is SGHVS, CDR2 FQNEAQ. Sequencing input: PBMCs. The chain combines TRBV7-8 with TRBJ2-7, with D perhaps matching TRBD2 (5 bases). This TCR came from a male donor in good health and CMV-seropositive. CDR3 sequence (DNA): TGCGCCAGCAGGCTAGCCGCCACGGGCGAGCAGTACTTC. Translation gives CASRLAATGEQYF.